One sample yielded the 31 T cell receptor beta chains listed below, sequenced in a study of chemoradiotherapy in HPV16-positive cancers. The table came from immunoSEQ multiplex PCR; TCRdb's copy has only in-frame clones and leaves some out. This table has fewer than 9,500 clones, approximately 79% appearing once. This sample comprised tumor tissue, obtained from a patient who underwent chemoradiotherapy. Receptors were obtained from a human donor with HPV-associated anogenital cancer.

This chain links TRBV6-5 with TRBJ1-4; D remains unclear. Germline V CDR1 and CDR2: MNHEY, SVGAGI. The CDR3 has 14 residues. Trimming cost V 6 bases and J 0 bases, with 8 bases left between them. The CDR3 spells CASRAIATNEKLFF. CDR3 in DNA: TGTGCCAGCAGAGCGATCGCAACTAATGAAAAACTGTTTTTT.

This clone occurred once. This rearrangement joins TRBV15 to TRBJ2-3; TRBD2 matches at 8 bases. This CDR3 is 16 amino acids long. With 0 bases clipped from V and 6 bases from J, the junction kept 8 bases outside the gene matches. Looked up from germline, CDR1 is LNHNV and CDR2 is YYDKDF (reference sequence). The CDR3 sequence is CATSRDFSGVSDTQYF. The DNA for the CDR3 is TGTGCCACCAGCAGAGATTTTAGCGGGGTTTCCGATACGCAGTATTTT.

The chain is built from TRBV6-6 and TRBJ1-5, with a tentative D call TRBD1 (6 bases). Deletions cut 2 bases from V and 6 bases from J, with 11 bases between. The CDR3 is 14 residues long. Looked up from germline, CDR1 is MNHNY and CDR2 is SVGAGI (reference sequence). CDR3 sequence reads: CASSYAGASQPQHF. The CDR3 DNA is TGTGCCAGCAGTTACGCGGGGGCTAGTCAGCCCCAGCATTTT.

This chain connects TRBV5-1 to TRBJ2-2; either TRBD1 or TRBD2 may supply D (6 bases each). CDR3 size: 21 residues. Trimming removed 2 bases from V and 1 base from J, with 27 bases in between. The germline V gene encodes CDR1 SGHRS and CDR2 YFSETQ. The CDR3 loop is CASSLLWFGGHGLMNTGELFF. CDR3 sequence (DNA): TGCGCCAGCAGCTTACTTTGGTTCGGGGGCCACGGTTTGATGAACACCGGGGAGCTGTTTTTT.

The V gene is TRBV25-1, the J gene TRBJ1-1, with 10 bases identical to TRBD1. J gave up 6 bases and V 8 bases, and 9 bases lay outside the gene matches. Germline lookup yields CDR1 MGHDK and CDR2 SYGVNS. The CDR3 has 14 amino acids. Here the CDR3 DNA reads TGTGCCAGCTTCCGGACAGGGGGGAGGGCTGAAGCTTTCTTT. Encoded protein: CASFRTGGRAEAFF.

The chain combines TRBV5-5 with TRBJ1-2; 7 positions match TRBD1. The germline V gene has CDR1 SGHKS and CDR2 YYEKEE (reference sequence). This CDR3 is built from 14 residues. V lost 4 bases and J lost 6; bases outside the gene matches: 9. The CDR3 sequence is CASSPAGGLDGYTF. Here the CDR3 DNA reads TGTGCCAGCAGCCCAGCAGGGGGGCTTGATGGCTACACCTTC.

The chain employs TRBV28 and TRBJ2-7; D is undetermined. The V gene's germline CDR1 is MDHEN and CDR2 SYDVKM. There are 12 residues in the CDR3. V gave up 2 bases and J gave up 3 bases, with 5 bases separating them. CDR3 protein: CASSLLGYEQYF. CDR3 sequence (DNA): TGTGCCAGCAGTTTACTGGGCTACGAGCAGTACTTC.

The chain recombines TRBV29-1 with TRBJ2-3; 10 bases are a match to TRBD1. CDR3 size: 15 residues. Germline trimming cut 0 bases from V and 6 bases from J; bases unmatched to any gene: 6. The germline gives CDR1 SQVTM, CDR2 ANQGSEA. CDR3 in DNA: TGCAGCGTTGAAGAAGGGGGACAGGGGAGTGATACGCAGTATTTT. Its protein is CSVEEGGQGSDTQYF.

The table lists this clone with a few counts. The rearrangement uses TRBV9 and TRBJ2-3, with D hard to call. Trimming removed 0 bases at V and 1 base at J, with 6 bases between. The CDR3 runs to 14 residues. CDR1 SGDLS and CDR2 YYNGEE come from the germline V gene. CDR3 loop: CASSVEVGTDTQYF. The CDR3 nucleotides are TGTGCCAGCAGCGTAGAGGTGGGCACAGATACGCAGTATTTT.

The chain carries TRBV12-1 and TRBJ1-2; the D segment call TRBD1 is taken from the table without a DNA check. TRBV12-1 is deemed a pseudogene. The length of the CDR3 is 14 residues. As DNA, the CDR3 is TGTGCCAGCAGCTTTAAACAGGCAGTGAATGGCTACACCTTC. This gives the protein CASSFKQAVNGYTF.

CDR3 loop: CASSFLGFSGNTIYF. For the CDR3, the DNA is TGTGCCAGCAGTTTTCTCGGTTTCTCTGGAAACACCATATATTTT. The chain uses TRBV28 and TRBJ1-3; D is uncertain. The CDR3 spans 15 residues. V was trimmed by 3 bases and J by 0 bases, leaving 9 bases between them. Germline CDR1 reads MDHEN; CDR2 reads SYDVKM.

The V call is TRBV19, the J call TRBJ2-2; 11 bases are a match to TRBD1. V was clipped by 9 bases and J by 3 bases; unmatched bases: 9. Germline V CDR1 and CDR2: LNHDA, SQIVND (reference sequence). The CDR3 contains 16 residues. Here the CDR3 reads CASTHPGQGDTGELFF. The CDR3 coding sequence is TGTGCCAGCACTCACCCGGGACAGGGGGACACCGGGGAGCTGTTTTTT.

The gene calls are TRBV5-1 and TRBJ1-4; D ambiguous. The CDR3 covers 14 residues. The germline V gene encodes CDR1 SGHRS and CDR2 YFSETQ. Trimming took off 4 bases at V and 7 bases at J, with 14 bases between the two ends. As DNA, the CDR3 is TGCGCCAGCAGCCCTGGGGAGGATGGTGAAAAACTGTTTTTT. Encoded protein: CASSPGEDGEKLFF. The whole variable domain, remainder taken from reference TRBV5-1 and TRBJ1-4, is KAGVTQTPRYLIKTRGQQVTLSCSPISGHRSVSWYQQTPGQGLQFLFEYFSETQRNKGNFPGRFSGRQFSNSRSEMNVSTLELGDSALYLCASSPGEDGEKLFFGSGTQLSVL.

The chain carries TRBV7-8 and TRBJ2-7; TRBD1 or TRBD2 may be the D gene (5 bases each). CDR1 is SGHVS, CDR2 FQNEAQ, per germline. Trimming left V 5 bases short and J 0 bases short, with 20 bases between. The CDR3 length is 17 residues. This CDR3 is CASSPTLGVGGSYEQYF. The CDR3 DNA reads TGTGCCAGCAGCCCGACACTAGGGGTTGGCGGCTCCTACGAGCAGTACTTC.

The CDR3 region is CASSSVVSTGYEQYF. DNA for the CDR3: TGTGCCAGCAGCTCAGTGGTCTCAACGGGATACGAGCAGTACTTC. This chain links TRBV11-2 with TRBJ2-7, with D perhaps TRBD2 (5 bases). The CDR3 length is 15 residues. Per germline, CDR1 SGHAT and CDR2 FQNNGV. V dropped 4 bases and J dropped 4 bases, with 17 bases sitting between them.

V usage is TRBV19 and J usage is TRBJ2-3; 11 bases are a match to TRBD2. V dropped 6 bases and J dropped 3; count of bases not matched to a gene: 5. Germline V gene lookup returns CDR1 LNHDA and CDR2 SQIVND (reference sequence). The CDR3 is 15 amino acids. CDR3 DNA sequence: TGTGCCAGTAGCCTATCTAGCGGGGGGACAGATACGCAGTATTTT. Translating it yields CASSLSSGGTDTQYF. The variable domain in full, completed from reference TRBV19 and TRBJ2-3, reads DGGITQSPKYLFRKEGQNVTLSCEQNLNHDAMYWYRQDPGQGLRLIYYSQIVNDFQKGDIAEGYSVSREKKESFPLTVTSAQKNPTAFYLCASSLSSGGTDTQYFGPGTRLTVL.

This clone came up a few times. This chain joins TRBV6-5 and TRBJ2-5, with D possibly matching TRBD1 (5 bases). Trimming pared 5 bases from V and 1 base from J, leaving 14 bases between. The CDR3 is made up of 15 amino acids. Germline CDR1 is MNHEY and CDR2 is SVGAGI. In DNA, the CDR3 is TGTGCCAGCAGTCAGGGCCGCAACCGCCAAGAGACCCAGTACTTC. Its translation: CASSQGRNRQETQYF.

V gene TRBV4-2 combines with J gene TRBJ2-1; D gene ambiguous. V lost 0 bases and J lost 9, with 15 bases in between. Germline V lookup: CDR1 LGHNA, CDR2 YNFKEQ. This CDR3 is built from 15 residues. The CDR3 protein is CASSQDRSGRGEQFF. CDR3 DNA: TGTGCCAGCAGCCAAGATCGGTCGGGCCGTGGTGAGCAGTTCTTC.

This clone appeared a few times. The chain uses TRBV7-9 and TRBJ1-1; 8 nucleotides align to TRBD1. The CDR3 spans 14 residues. CDR1 and CDR2 (germline): SEHNR, FQNEAQ (reference sequence). Unmatched junction bases numbered 5, after V lost 7 bases and J lost 1 base. The CDR3 nucleotides are TGTGCCAGCACCCGACAGGGGAAGAACACTGAAGCTTTCTTT. This gives the protein CASTRQGKNTEAFF.

The chain combines TRBV7-6 with TRBJ1-4, with D perhaps TRBD1 (5 bases). Germline lookup yields CDR1 SGHVS and CDR2 FNYEAQ. Trimming cost V 0 bases and J 8 bases, with 16 bases left between them. The CDR3 spans 16 residues. The CDR3 nucleotides are TGTGCCAGCAGCTTAGCGGCAGGGTACAATGGGGAAAAACTGTTTTTT. This encodes CASSLAAGYNGEKLFF.

The chain recombines TRBV5-4 with TRBJ1-1; 8 nucleotides align to TRBD1. J was trimmed by 2 bases and V by 5 bases; bases with no gene match: 11. Germline V CDR1 and CDR2: SGHNT, YYREEE (reference sequence). The CDR3 runs to 16 residues. Here the CDR3 DNA reads TGTGCCAGCAGTATGGGGGACAGGCTACCCAACACTGAAGCTTTCTTT. As protein: CASSMGDRLPNTEAFF.

This chain connects TRBV7-3 to TRBJ2-1, with 13 bases identical to TRBD2. Trimming cost V 0 bases and J 7 bases; bases outside gene matches: 9. CDR1 is SGHTA, CDR2 FQGTGA, per germline. The length of the CDR3 is 18 residues. The CDR3 sequence is CASSLTTSGGAPGNEQFF. CDR3 DNA sequence: TGTGCCAGCAGCTTAACTACTAGCGGGGGGGCCCCTGGGAATGAGCAGTTCTTC. The variable domain in full, with the rest retrieved from reference TRBV7-3 and TRBJ2-1, is GAGVSQTPSNKVTEKGKYVELRCDPISGHTALYWYRQSLGQGPEFLIYFQGTGAADDSGLPNDRFFAVRPEGSVSTLKIQRTERGDSAVYLCASSLTTSGGAPGNEQFFGPGTRLTVL.

This clone rates as medium-sized. The rearrangement uses TRBV7-9 and TRBJ1-6; D is ambiguous. CDR3 size: 13 residues. Trimming shortened V by 0 bases and J by 16 bases, and 13 bases separated the two germline ends. CDR1 and CDR2 (germline): SEHNR, FQNEAQ (reference sequence). The CDR3: CASSLAMSDGLHF. CDR3 sequence (DNA): TGTGCCAGCAGCTTAGCGATGTCCGACGGGCTCCACTTT.

The chain links TRBV2 to TRBJ2-7; D not resolved. CDR1 and CDR2 from the germline V gene are SNHLY and FYNNEI. Trimming pared 2 bases from V and 0 bases from J, leaving 17 bases between. This CDR3 comprises 17 residues. As DNA, the CDR3 is TGTGCCAGCAGTGAATCGTGGATGCCAAAGAGCTCCTACGAGCAGTACTTC. Amino acids: CASSESWMPKSSYEQYF.

Note on this clone: At the DNA level, this CDR3 is encoded by other sequences in the same sample as well. The J gene is TRBJ1-1, the V gene TRBV18, with a weak D call TRBD1 (5 bases). This CDR3 has 12 residues. V was trimmed by 6 bases and J by 3 bases, leaving 8 bases between them. Germline CDR1 KGHSH, CDR2 LQKENI. CDR3 residues: CASSPRDTEAFF. In nucleotides, the CDR3 is TGTGCCAGCTCCCCCAGGGACACTGAAGCTTTCTTT.

V and J are TRBV6-1 and TRBJ2-7, with 8 bases lining up with TRBD1. The V and J ends lost 1 base and 4 bases, in that order; junction bases with no gene match: 12. The germline V gene has CDR1 MNHNS and CDR2 SASEGT. CDR3 size: 17 residues. As DNA, the CDR3 is TGTGCCAGCAGTGAAGTGGCAATTGGACAGGGCATGTACGAGCAGTACTTC. The encoded protein is CASSEVAIGQGMYEQYF.

The CDR3 is CASSFWTASTDTQYF. The CDR3 bases are TGCGCCAGCAGCTTTTGGACGGCGAGCACAGATACGCAGTATTTT. J is TRBJ2-3 and V is TRBV5-1, with no clear D. Germline-derived CDR1 and CDR2 are SGHRS and YFSETQ. The CDR3 covers 15 residues. The V and J ends lost 2 bases and 0 bases respectively, with 10 bases between them.

This chain joins TRBV4-1 and TRBJ2-5; no definite D call. Germline V gene data show CDR1 as MGHRA and CDR2 as YSYEKL. With 3 bases removed from V and 8 bases from J, the gap between germline ends came to 13 bases. The CDR3 is 13 residues long. This chain's CDR3 is CASSQPQPETQYF. The DNA for the CDR3 is TGCGCCAGCAGCCAGCCGCAACCCGAAACCCAGTACTTC.

The gene calls are TRBV10-1 and TRBJ1-1; D may be TRBD1 (6 bases). The length of the CDR3 is 12 residues. Germline V gene sequence: CDR1 WNHNN, CDR2 SYGVQD (reference sequence). V was clipped by 3 bases and J by 10 bases, with 12 bases between them. CDR3 DNA sequence: TGCGCCAGCAGTGACCATAGGGACACAGCTTTCTTT. Residues: CASSDHRDTAFF.

This chain connects TRBV6-6 to TRBJ2-7, with 7 bases matching TRBD1. CDR1 and CDR2 from the germline V gene are MNHNY and SVGAGI (reference sequence). The CDR3 runs 15 residues. V was clipped by 5 bases and J by 0 bases; unmatched bases: 7. CDR3 loop: CASSPDRVSSYEQYF. The CDR3 DNA follows: TGTGCCAGCAGTCCCGACAGGGTCTCCTCCTACGAGCAGTACTTC.

The chain combines TRBV7-3 with TRBJ2-3, with D tentatively TRBD2 (5 bases). V lost 2 bases, J lost 0 bases, and 6 bases lay in between. This CDR3 is built from 14 residues. Germline CDR1 and CDR2: SGHTA and FQGTGA. The CDR3 coding sequence is TGTGCCAGCAGCTTATCGGGGAGCACAGATACGCAGTATTTT. This codes for CASSLSGSTDTQYF.